The rows below give T cell receptor beta chains drawn from one sample of a study of blood T cells in healthy people across ages. TCRdb re-analysed the 5' RACE reads in MiXCR, keeping a single row per CDR3 protein. The data hold some 1.5 million distinct CDR3 sequences, with 42% observed a single time. Sequenced input: blood. These receptors all come from a woman aged 18-29 years in good health. Each CDR3 is given without its conserved first and last residue. The order of the fields is clone size, J gene, V gene, CDR3 protein. Clone size is not always given. Where it is, it says once, few, many or a class for expanded clones.

clone_size: few
j_call: TRBJ2-7
v_call: TRBV11-2
cdr3_aa: ASSLEPTSHEQY

clone_size: .
j_call: TRBJ2-5
v_call: TRBV20-1
cdr3_aa: SARRGEALGGGRETQY

clone_size: once
j_call: TRBJ1-2
v_call: TRBV6-6
cdr3_aa: ASSKDRAGNYGYT

clone_size: .
j_call: TRBJ2-7
v_call: TRBV20-1
cdr3_aa: SGLAVYEQY

clone_size: .
j_call: TRBJ1-2
v_call: TRBV6-6
cdr3_aa: ASSPGGAGGYT

clone_size: few
j_call: TRBJ1-1
v_call: TRBV20-1
cdr3_aa: SARDRLGSTEAF

clone_size: once
j_call: .
v_call: TRBV27
cdr3_aa: ASSVNALSYEQY

clone_size: many
j_call: TRBJ1-1
v_call: TRBV12-3/TRBV12-4
cdr3_aa: ASSRTANTEAF

clone_size: .
j_call: TRBJ1-3
v_call: TRBV15
cdr3_aa: ATSRVPSYGGNTIY

clone_size: .
j_call: TRBJ2-1
v_call: TRBV9
cdr3_aa: ASSVVYSYNEQF

clone_size: .
j_call: TRBJ2-1
v_call: TRBV19
cdr3_aa: ASTVGLAVSYNEQF

clone_size: .
j_call: TRBJ2-1
v_call: TRBV20-1
cdr3_aa: SARTGSYNGQF

clone_size: .
j_call: TRBJ2-7
v_call: TRBV15
cdr3_aa: ATSRPMGTPFYEQY

clone_size: .
j_call: TRBJ1-1
v_call: TRBV7-9
cdr3_aa: ASGPQQGSTEAF

clone_size: few
j_call: TRBJ1-1
v_call: TRBV12-3/TRBV12-4
cdr3_aa: ASISGGLAEAF

clone_size: few
j_call: TRBJ2-1
v_call: TRBV12-3/TRBV12-4
cdr3_aa: ASSPRVENEQF

clone_size: .
j_call: TRBJ1-2
v_call: TRBV6-6
cdr3_aa: ASSAVLYGYT

clone_size: few
j_call: TRBJ1-5
v_call: TRBV6-2/TRBV6-3
cdr3_aa: ASRRDRVQPQH

clone_size: .
j_call: TRBJ2-1
v_call: TRBV20-1
cdr3_aa: SARRASGGYNEQF

clone_size: once
j_call: TRBJ2-2
v_call: TRBV12-3/TRBV12-4
cdr3_aa: ASSFTSGENTGELF

clone_size: .
j_call: TRBJ2-2
v_call: TRBV20-1
cdr3_aa: SASTGRNRELF

clone_size: .
j_call: TRBJ2-7
v_call: TRBV5-1
cdr3_aa: ASSLGVSTYEQY

clone_size: few
j_call: TRBJ1-2
v_call: TRBV14
cdr3_aa: ASSHSVQNIYGYT

clone_size: .
j_call: TRBJ1-1
v_call: TRBV29-1
cdr3_aa: SVWGSGTEAF

clone_size: .
j_call: TRBJ1-6
v_call: TRBV9
cdr3_aa: ASSVGRPNSPLH

clone_size: .
j_call: TRBJ2-1
v_call: TRBV25-1
cdr3_aa: ASSSGYGSYNEQF

clone_size: once
j_call: TRBJ2-4
v_call: TRBV6-6
cdr3_aa: ASSDTPGRNEQY